This T cell receptor (beta chain) was captured by sequencing in a study of cytomegalovirus exposure and HLA in healthy donors (dated by TCRdb to the late 2010s). Regarding the complete study: An earlier analysis of some 500 of the donors reported about 250 Gb of sequence data and roughly 100 million unique TCR beta sequences from 150 million to 200 million T cells. In an earlier analysis of 587 of the donors, high-throughput TCR beta sequencing was used to judge whether each TCR beta V gene segment behaved as functional or pseudogenic. Donor age, sex, ethnicity and CMV serostatus were compiled alongside the repertoire data. The study profiled the T cell repertoires of around 700 subjects by immunosequencing and related them to cytomegalovirus serostatus. Both class I and class II loci were covered by HLA typing, at four-digit resolution. Among about 400 genotyped donors of the cohort, an average of around 250,000 unique TCR beta nucleotide sequences was sequenced per donor, of which about 19% were non-productive. To predict cytomegalovirus infection status, the study brought together high-throughput TCR immunosequencing, statistical association of individual TCRs with disease status, and machine learning. Of the roughly 410 genotyped donors, less than 85% were placed in the genetic ancestry cluster associated with self-reported Caucasian donors. In the later analysis, no new phenotypic data were used to find candidate immune exposures; instead, reliance was placed on TCR beta sequences and their occurrence across donors. The aim of the study was to test whether cataloging public T cell receptors could identify signatures of past pathogen exposure. All discovery cohort repertoires had been generated using a single sequencing platform. Besides the first cohort of more than 650 subjects, a separate validation cohort made up of about 120 different subjects was used. In a later genetic analysis, genome-wide SNP genotypes for about 55% of the roughly 700 donors were used, and that subset was treated as a discovery cohort. Roughly five DR-DQ haplotypes were treated as single units for association and clustering because of strong linkage in the cohort. Typing coverage differed by locus: A, B, C, DRB1 and DQB1 were typed in about 629-640 donors, DQA1 in 522, DPA1 in over 600, and DPB1 in just under 490. About 300 gigabases of sequencing data and tens of millions of unique TCR sequences made up an early release that covered approximately 700 HLA-typed donors. A later analysis re-analyzed previously published TCR beta repertoires from 650 to 800 donors and added high-resolution HLA genotyping to study TCR occurrence patterns.

A note on this clone: It has no known antigen specificity. No base quality information exists; no much larger clone differs at one position.

Receptor libraries were prepared by the immunoSEQ multiplex PCR assay. For the multiplex PCR, a mixture combining 60 forward primers for TCR Vbeta segments and 13 reverse primers for TCR Jbeta segments was used. The CDR3 region of rearranged TCR beta genes was amplified from genomic DNA by a multiplex PCR assay. The amplified TCR beta libraries were sequenced on the Illumina HiSeq System as 87-base-pair reads. The study's processing was this. In a later analysis, tens of millions of unique TCR beta chains were counted across the roughly 610 repertoires, and roughly 11 million of these chains were shared by at least two donors. To remove PCR and sequencing errors, raw reads were error-corrected and collapsed into unique sequences using a nearest-neighbor algorithm that merged closely related sequences. To assign V, D and J gene segments, CDR3 sequences were aligned to IMGT reference sequences. For a sequence to be retained, a match of at least six nucleotides was required to both a V gene segment and a J gene segment. A rearrangement was called productive if the CDR3 had no stop codons and remained in frame with V and J, and every other rearrangement was called non-productive. Following IMGT convention, CDR3 was defined as the stretch from the second conserved V-encoded cysteine to the conserved J-encoded phenylalanine. The earlier analysis of 500 to 600 of the donors excluded sequences that lacked an unambiguous match to a single V gene segment. In an earlier analysis of approximately 590 of the donors, a V segment was called functional when productive rearrangements were above 56.7%, and segregating when the standard deviation between donors exceeded 5%. To diagnose cytomegalovirus status from the catalog of TCR beta chain sequences, a statistical classification framework was built. V and J gene assignment, in a later analysis, came from comparing TCR nucleotide sequences with IMGT/GENE-DB human TR gene sequences. Using the TCRdist pipeline, a later analysis assigned CDR3 sequences along with most-parsimonious VDJ recombination scenarios. In a later analysis, each TCR beta chain was defined by its CDR3 amino acid sequence together with its V-gene family, and reads without a unique V-gene family were excluded. To address suspected cross-contamination and a sequencing artifact, a later analysis removed roughly 640 highly shared, low-generation-probability nucleotide sequences. For each public chain, a later analysis derived a clonal expansion index from normalized ranks of inferred template counts within each repertoire. In a later analysis, generation probabilities were computed using a VDJ recombination model fitted to out-of-frame rearrangements, and the results were checked against IGoR. Hypergeometric tests were used in a later analysis to score TCR-TCR, TCR-HLA and TCR-CMV co-occurrence, with a repertoire-size bias correction applied to the TCR pairs. In a later analysis, false discovery rates were estimated by permuting HLA or CMV assignments 20 times. A later analysis grouped co-occurring TCRs with DBSCAN, adding TCRdist sequence similarity when clustering within HLA-allele-positive subsets. Co-occurrence clustering excluded repertoires with fewer than 30,000 or more than 120,000 public chains, plus five with anomalous nucleotide sharing. TCRdb took over this immuneACCESS table, retaining in-frame rearrangements with V and J assigned. Such tables are incomplete; in checked studies, under half of the missing clones stem from an unresolved V gene, and the remainder is unexplained. For V, J and clone size, that table is used; D and trimming come from the DNA. The sample table holds roughly 150,000 clones, of which roughly 76% were seen once. The top ten clonotypes cover about 2.5% of the sample.

V trim: 5 bases; J trim: 2 bases; unmatched bases: 3. Including the terminal cysteine and phenylalanine, the CDR3 comprises 13 residues. This entry keeps only the CDR3 DNA: 39 bases, framed from base 1. In the germline V gene, CDR1 corresponds to WSHSY and CDR2 to SAAADI. In total, about 650 healthy bone marrow donors made up the cohort. Cohort members were all nominally healthy when sampled, although unrecorded immune exposures were likely present. The donor tested CMV seronegative, placing the donor among the 350 or so seronegative members of the cohort. Each donor provided a peripheral blood sample, and peripheral blood mononuclear cells were used for TCR beta sequencing. The Qiagen DNeasy Blood Extraction Kit was used to extract genomic DNA from the blood cell samples. The full study reports these points: The presence/absence analyses assumed that sequencing depth was roughly uniform across donors, and that assumption may not be true. Linkage disequilibrium might explain the correlated functional status among segregating V segments, but an unknown experimental factor could not be ruled out. Most TCR sequences were seen in very few donors, while some public TCRs were found in many individuals. When HLA alleles, especially DR and DQ, strongly co-occurred, TCR associations were difficult to assign to individual alleles. A later analysis found that most CMV-associated TCR beta chains appeared HLA-restricted, with HLA associations seemingly driven largely by CMV exposure. An association between a missense DCLRE1C variant and V-gene and J-gene trimming of TCR beta chains was found in a later genetic analysis and replicated in an independent cohort. Immune exposure information for the cohort was limited to CMV serostatus. The study gave a list of 150 to 200 TCR beta chains associated with cytomegalovirus. Because the 87-base-pair reads could not distinguish some IMGT-functional V segments, including TRBV6-2 and TRBV6-3, those segments were excluded. This cohort had only TCR beta chains sequenced, and the lack of alpha or paired-chain data limited which features could be detected. Compared with equally common non-associated chains, HLA-associated TCR beta chains in a later analysis were more clonally expanded and had lower generation probabilities. Because HLA typing was missing for some donors at each locus, association tests included only the typed subset. A further reported finding was that TCR beta sequences accurately predicted the HLA-A and HLA-B alleles for most subjects in the first cohort. The sequencing pipeline was judged likely to have produced a cluster of highly shared sequence variants as a technical artifact. In an earlier analysis of under 600 of the donors, most TCR beta V segments were observed in productive rearrangements about 90% or about 30% of the time, broadly matching IMGT annotations. Because counts were too low, about 15 rarely observed V segments, including chromosome 9 orphons, were left out of the earlier analysis of approximately 500 of the donors. In a later analysis, over 15,000 TCR beta sequences were associated with specific HLA alleles at a false discovery rate of 0.05. The classifier was reported to diagnose cytomegalovirus status with high specificity and sensitivity in both the original and validation cohorts. In a later analysis, TCR association rates were found to vary across HLA loci, with the most associated TCRs seen for DRB1 alleles and the fewest for HLA-C alleles. It was suggested by the authors that the approach could potentially be generalized to other disease states and immunological phenotypes. Three of the identified cytomegalovirus-associated TCR beta chains were confirmed in vitro to be specific for cytomegalovirus antigens. According to a later genetic analysis, donors in an Asian-associated ancestry cluster had fewer N-insertions in productive TCRs than the approximately 670-donor mean. According to a later analysis, parvovirus B19, influenza, CMV and Epstein-Barr virus appeared linked to several top co-occurrence clusters.

The V gene is TRBV10-2 and the J gene is TRBJ2-7, with 7 bases aligning to TRBD1. Sequenced sample: PBMCs. The source is a male donor in good health and CMV-seronegative. The nucleotide sequence reads as follows: TGCGCCAGCAGTAGACAGGGCCCCTACGAGCAGTACTTC. It specifies CASSRQGPYEQYF.